This TCR beta chain was sequenced during a study of technical replicates of blood from a handful of donors. Trimming removed 3 bases from V and 4 bases from J, with 12 bases in between. Germline loops: CDR1 SEHNR, CDR2 FQNEAQ (reference sequence). The CDR3 contains 14 residues. The data were produced by immunoSEQ multiplex PCR, yet TCRdb's version contains in-frame clones alone and is incomplete. The sample consists of more than 90,000 clones, nearly 97% of them appearing once. The chain joins TRBV7-9 to TRBJ1-1, with D perhaps matching TRBD1 (6 bases). The sequenced material came from T cells isolated from PBMCs. This TCR derives from a human donor in good health. The CDR3 loop reads CASSFQGPGTEAFF. The CDR3 DNA reads TGTGCCAGCAGCTTTCAGGGGCCGGGCACTGAAGCTTTCTTT. The complete variable domain, with remaining parts taken from reference TRBV7-9 and TRBJ1-1, reads DTGVSQNPRHKITKRGQNVTFRCDPISEHNRLYWYRQTLGQGPEFLTYFQNEAQLEKSRLLSDRFSAERPKGSFSTLEIQRTEQGDSAMYLCASSFQGPGTEAFFGQGTRLTVV.